A single sample is the source of the 14 T cell receptor beta chains below, sequenced in a study of neoadjuvant anti-PD-1 for oral cavity cancer. Generated by immunoSEQ multiplex PCR, the TCRdb table keeps only in-frame clones and is missing some. The data hold more than 4,500 clones, with 58% observed a single time. Sequencing used tumor tissue, obtained before nivolumab (anti-PD-1) treatment. All receptors come from a person aged 35-80 years with oral cavity squamous cell carcinoma.

This clone was seen only once. The V and J genes are TRBV15 and TRBJ2-1, with a weak D call TRBD2 (5 bases). V lost 5 bases and J 0 bases, leaving 8 bases between the germline ends. This CDR3 has 14 amino acids. Germline lookup yields CDR1 LNHNV and CDR2 YYDKDF (reference sequence). CDR3 coding DNA: TGTGCCACCAGCCCGGACTCCTCCTACAATGAGCAGTTCTTC. It specifies CATSPDSSYNEQFF.

V is TRBV5-4 and J is TRBJ2-3, with D possibly matching TRBD1 (5 bases). The CDR3 totals 16 residues. Germline V CDR1 and CDR2: SGHNT, YYREEE (reference sequence). The V end was cut by 4 bases, the J end by 3 bases, with 18 bases between. The CDR3 loop is CASSGNAGARTDTQYF. CDR3 bases: TGTGCCAGCAGCGGGAATGCTGGGGCTAGGACAGATACGCAGTATTTT.

By share of the sample, this clone is large (0.1 to 1%). The chain carries TRBV6-6 and TRBJ2-7, with 7 positions matching TRBD1. Per germline, CDR1 MNHNY and CDR2 SVGAGI (reference sequence). The CDR3 covers 13 residues. Losses at the gene ends were 8 bases for V and 5 bases for J; bases not matched to a gene: 9. Here the CDR3 reads CASSGQSAHEQYF. The CDR3 DNA reads as TGTGCCAGCTCGGGACAGTCCGCCCACGAGCAGTACTTC.

The chain has TRBV7-8 and TRBJ1-4; tentative D call: TRBD1 (6 bases). V lost 1 base and J 5 bases, leaving 11 bases between the germline ends. CDR1 is SGHVS and CDR2 is FQNEAQ in the germline V gene. This CDR3 comprises 15 residues. Here the CDR3 DNA reads TGTGCCAGCAGCTTAGAGGGGGGGACAAATGAAAAACTGTTTTTT. Amino acids: CASSLEGGTNEKLFF.

The CDR3 nucleotides read TGTGCCAGCAGCCCTGACGTAACCAGCAATCAGCCCCAGCATTTT. It translates to CASSPDVTSNQPQHF. This chain connects TRBV5-5 to TRBJ1-5; D not certain. This CDR3 region has 15 residues. CDR1 and CDR2 (germline): SGHKS, YYEKEE (reference sequence). V lost 4 bases to trimming and J lost 1 base, with 12 bases between them.

The CDR3 loop is CASSLGRTGELFF. DNA of the CDR3: TGTGCCAGCAGTTTAGGCCGAACCGGGGAGCTGTTTTTT. This sequence joins TRBV28 and TRBJ2-2; D gene unclear. Trimming shortened V by 2 bases and J by 5 bases, and 6 bases separated the two germline ends. Germline loops: CDR1 MDHEN, CDR2 SYDVKM. The CDR3 extends over 13 amino acids.

V is TRBV9 and J is TRBJ2-7, with 7 bases lining up with TRBD2. Unmatched junction bases numbered 8, after V lost 0 bases and J lost 5 bases. Germline V gives CDR1 SGDLS, CDR2 YYNGEE. The CDR3 covers 15 residues. As DNA, the CDR3 is TGTGCCAGCAGCGTAGAAGTTAGCGGGCTCGACGAGCAGTACTTC. It yields the protein CASSVEVSGLDEQYF.

The chain couples TRBV4-1 to TRBJ1-2; a possible D gene is TRBD1 (6 bases). The CDR3 has 15 amino acids. Germline V lookup: CDR1 MGHRA, CDR2 YSYEKL. The ends were cut back, 0 bases at V and 8 bases at J, with 16 bases in the middle. In nucleotides, the CDR3 is TGCGCCAGCAGCCAAGATCCAGGGGCGGCGGTAGGCTACACCTTC. Translating gives CASSQDPGAAVGYTF.

CDR3 loop: CASSEGGFSNQPQHF. DNA for the CDR3: TGTGCCAGCAGTGAAGGTGGTTTTAGCAATCAGCCCCAGCATTTT. The rearrangement joins TRBV25-1 to TRBJ1-5; D not certain. CDR1 is MGHDK, CDR2 SYGVNS, per germline. The length of the CDR3 is 15 residues. Deletions cut 2 bases from V and 0 bases from J, with 8 bases between.

This clone was observed a few times. The rearrangement joins TRBV28 to TRBJ2-7; the D gene is possibly TRBD1 (6 bases). CDR1 MDHEN and CDR2 SYDVKM come from the germline V gene. Deletions cut 5 bases from V and 2 bases from J, with 10 bases between. This CDR3 contains 13 residues. The CDR3 nucleotides read TGTGCCAGCAGTCCCTCAGGGGCCTACGAGCAGTACTTC. The encoded protein is CASSPSGAYEQYF.

V is TRBV9 and J is TRBJ2-1; D gene ambiguous. The V end was cut by 0 bases, the J end by 4 bases, with 8 bases between. This CDR3 region has 14 residues. Germline V gives CDR1 SGDLS, CDR2 YYNGEE. CDR3 sequence (DNA): TGTGCCAGCAGCGTAGGTTCCGGGTACAATGAGCAGTTCTTC. Residues: CASSVGSGYNEQFF. Full variable domain (outside the CDR3, taken from reference TRBV9 and TRBJ2-1): DSGVTQTPKHLITATGQRVTLRCSPRSGDLSVYWYQQSLDQGLQFLIQYYNGEERAKGNILERFSAQQFPDLHSELNLSSLELGDSALYFCASSVGSGYNEQFFGPGTRLTVL.

This clone was found once. The chain employs TRBV28 and TRBJ2-3; a possible D gene is TRBD2 (6 bases). There are 15 residues in the CDR3. Germline V gene sequence: CDR1 MDHEN, CDR2 SYDVKM. V gave up 7 bases and J gave up 0 bases, with 14 bases separating them. The CDR3 is CASTGPSVSTDTQYF. In DNA form, the CDR3 reads TGTGCCAGCACGGGGCCTAGCGTAAGCACAGATACGCAGTATTTT.

This clone has more than one count but fewer than ten. The genes are TRBV11-2 and TRBJ1-2; possibly TRBD1 for D (5 bases). Per germline, CDR1 SGHAT and CDR2 FQNNGV. The CDR3 totals 13 residues. Between the trimmed V and J ends, which lost 5 bases and 3 bases, there was a span of 10 bases. The CDR3 is CASSPQGDYGYTF. The CDR3 DNA reads as TGTGCCAGCAGCCCGCAGGGTGACTATGGCTACACCTTC.

This chain uses TRBV6-4 with TRBJ2-1; D possibly corresponds to TRBD2 (6 bases). Trimming cost V 3 bases and J 8 bases, with 11 bases left between them. The CDR3 has 13 residues. In germline, CDR1 is MRHNA, CDR2 SNTAGT. This chain's CDR3 is CASSEGERDEQFF. In nucleotides, the CDR3 is TGTGCCAGCAGTGAAGGAGAGCGGGATGAGCAGTTCTTC.